These 20 T cell receptor beta chains originate from one sample sequenced in a study of CD8+CD57+ T cells in acquired aplastic anemia. Patients sequenced had flow cytometry evidence of CD8+CD57+ cell expansion. The TCR beta profiling, which covered VDJ combination and CDR3 sequence, was carried out using genomic DNA as the template. TCRdb reanalysed the reads using MiXCR and keeps one entry per CDR3 protein. The data hold around 150,000 distinct CDR3 sequences, with 40% to 60% observed a single time. The sequencing input was sorted CD4+, CD8+, or CD8+CD57+ T cells (not recorded which) from PBMCs. These receptors came from a human donor with aplastic anemia.

This clonotype was observed a handful of times. This chain uses TRBV20-1 with TRBJ1-1, with D maybe TRBD1 (6 bases). This CDR3 contains 14 residues. Trimming removed 5 bases at V and 3 bases at J, with 16 bases between. Germline lookup yields CDR1 DFQATT and CDR2 SNEGSKA (reference sequence). CDR3 DNA sequence: TGCAGTGCTCCCTTGGAGGGGGGGCACACTGAAGCTTTCTTT. This translates into CSAPLEGGHTEAFF.

This clonotype was seen at least ten times. The chain uses TRBV9 and TRBJ2-7; maybe TRBD2 (6 bases). The CDR3 totals 14 residues. V lost 3 bases and J 0 bases, leaving 10 bases between the germline ends. Looked up from germline, CDR1 is SGDLS and CDR2 is YYNGEE. CDR3 DNA: TGTGCCAGCAGCGGCCCGGGACTCTCCTACGAGCAGTACTTC. This codes for CASSGPGLSYEQYF.

A few counts support this clonotype. A much larger clone is a single base away; this may be a read error. The chain carries TRBV13 and TRBJ2-7; 9 nucleotides match TRBD2. The CDR3 loop spans 15 amino acids. Per the germline V gene, CDR1 is PRHDT and CDR2 is FYEKMQ (reference sequence). The CDR3 bases are TGTGCCAGCAGCTTACAGCTAGCGGGGATCTACGGGCAGTACTTC. It translates to CASSLQLAGIYGQYF. The full variable domain, its missing parts supplied by reference TRBV13 and TRBJ2-7, is AAGVIQSPRHLIKEKRETATLKCYPIPRHDTVYWYQQGPGQDPQFLISFYEKMQSDKGSIPDRFSAQQFSDYHSELNMSSLELGDSALYFCASSLQLAGIYGQYFGPGTRLTVT.

This clonotype was seen ten or more times. The chain has TRBV11-2 and TRBJ2-5; D is perhaps TRBD1 or TRBD2 (7 bases each). Germline loops: CDR1 SGHAT, CDR2 FQNNGV. V was pared by 5 bases and J by 2 bases, with 27 bases between. This CDR3 region has 19 residues. The CDR3 spells CASSLQGTRGLAEQETQYF. The CDR3 nucleotides read TGTGCCAGCAGCCTACAGGGGACCCGAGGCCTAGCGGAACAAGAGACCCAGTACTTC.

J is TRBJ2-7 and V is TRBV7-9; a weak D match, TRBD1 (6 bases). In germline, CDR1 is SEHNR, CDR2 FQNEAQ (reference sequence). Trimming took 5 bases from V and 5 from J, leaving 13 bases between them. This CDR3 comprises 13 residues. CDR3 nucleotide sequence: TGTGCCAGCAGCCTAACAGGGATCCACGAGCAGTACTTC. Its translation is CASSLTGIHEQYF.

The V gene is TRBV10-3, the J gene TRBJ1-1; 7 nucleotides agree with TRBD1. CDR1 is ENHRY and CDR2 is SYGVKD in the germline V gene. Losses at the gene ends were 10 bases for V and 3 bases for J; bases not matched to a gene: 8. The CDR3 is 13 residues long. The CDR3 DNA is TGTGCCACCGCTTATACAGGGGACACTGAAGCTTTCTTT. Its protein is CATAYTGDTEAFF.

The chain combines TRBV15 with TRBJ1-6, with D possibly being TRBD1 (5 bases). The CDR3 runs 16 residues. Germline values: CDR1 LNHNV, CDR2 YYDKDF (reference sequence). V gave up 5 bases and J gave up 10 bases, with 21 bases separating them. This CDR3 is CATSSGRARVKSPLHF. For the CDR3, the DNA is TGTGCCACCAGCTCCGGGCGGGCCAGGGTAAAGTCACCCCTCCACTTT. The whole variable domain, filled in from reference TRBV15 and TRBJ1-6, reads DAMVIQNPRYQVTQFGKPVTLSCSQTLNHNVMYWYQQKSSQAPKLLFHYYDKDFNNEADTPDNFQSRRPNTSFCFLDIRSPGLGDTAMYLCATSSGRARVKSPLHFGNGTRLTVT.

V gene TRBV19 combines with J gene TRBJ2-7, with D unclear. Per the germline V gene, CDR1 is LNHDA and CDR2 is SQIVND (reference sequence). This CDR3 comprises 11 residues. V lost 10 bases and J 7 bases, leaving 14 bases between the germline ends. In DNA, the CDR3 is TGTGCCACCACGGACGAGAAGGAGCAGTACTTC. As protein: CATTDEKEQYF.

This clonotype has a count of ten or more. V gene TRBV20-1 combines with J gene TRBJ2-5, with no clear D. In germline, CDR1 is DFQATT, CDR2 SNEGSKA (reference sequence). The CDR3 consists of 11 residues. Trimming took 0 bases from V and 5 from J, leaving 4 bases between them. The CDR3 protein is CSARDKETQYF. The DNA of the CDR3 is TGCAGTGCTAGAGATAAGGAGACCCAGTACTTC.

This clonotype was seen many times. The chain couples TRBV12-3 or TRBV12-4 to TRBJ2-1; 8 bases line up with TRBD2. The CDR3 runs 15 residues. V lost 6 bases and J lost 10; bases outside the gene matches: 14. CDR3 residues: CASRGLVPNTGEQFF. The CDR3 region has the DNA TGTGCCAGCAGGGGACTAGTTCCTAATACAGGGGAGCAGTTCTTC.

The sample holds many counts of this clonotype. The chain is built from TRBV29-1 and TRBJ2-1, with a weak D call TRBD2 (6 bases). Germline V gives CDR1 SQVTM, CDR2 ANQGSEA. The length of the CDR3 is 10 residues. Trimming removed 7 bases at V and 10 bases at J, with 11 bases between. In nucleotides, the CDR3 is TGCAGCGCGCGGGCGGGAGAGCAGTTCTTC. This translates into CSARAGEQFF.

This clonotype was recorded at least ten times. The V call is TRBV10-3, the J call TRBJ2-3; D remains ambiguous. Trimming cost V 2 bases and J 0 bases, with 6 bases left between them. Germline V gives CDR1 ENHRY, CDR2 SYGVKD. This CDR3 has 14 amino acids. The CDR3 region is CAISEVGSTDTQYF. The DNA of the CDR3 is TGTGCCATCAGTGAGGTTGGAAGCACAGATACGCAGTATTTT.

The rearrangement uses TRBV19 and TRBJ1-1; D may be TRBD1 (5 bases). The V gene lost 7 bases and the J gene lost 4 bases, with 16 bases spanning the gap. CDR3 length: 14 amino acids. Germline CDR1 LNHDA, CDR2 SQIVND (reference sequence). The CDR3 nucleotides read TGTGCCAGTAACGGGGGGGGTAGGATCACTGAAGCTTTCTTT. It is translated as CASNGGGRITEAFF.

This clonotype was counted only a few times. The J gene is TRBJ2-5, the V gene TRBV4-2; D gene uncertain. Germline CDR1 and CDR2: LGHNA and YNFKEQ. CDR3 length: 11 residues. Trimming cost V 0 bases and J 5 bases, with 1 base left between them. Written as DNA, the CDR3 is TGTGCCAGCAGCCAAGAGGAGACCCAGTACTTC. It is translated as CASSQEETQYF.

In this sample, this clonotype turned up many times. The rearrangement uses TRBV13 and TRBJ2-5; D perhaps matches TRBD1 (6 bases). There are 13 residues in the CDR3. Germline-derived CDR1 and CDR2 are PRHDT and FYEKMQ (reference sequence). The germline V and J ends were trimmed by 8 bases and 4 bases, with 14 bases remaining between them. In nucleotides, the CDR3 is TGTGCCAGCTCCCTCAGGGGAGTAGAGACCCAGTACTTC. It encodes CASSLRGVETQYF.

This clonotype was detected ten times or more. V is TRBV10-3 and J is TRBJ2-1, with 13 positions matching TRBD2. This CDR3 has 14 residues. V was clipped by 11 bases and J by 4 bases; unmatched bases: 5. Per germline, CDR1 ENHRY and CDR2 SYGVKD. The CDR3 DNA reads TGTGCCTCCGGGACTAGCGGGATTTACAATGAGCAGTTCTTC. Its translation is CASGTSGIYNEQFF.

The V and J genes are TRBV10-3 and TRBJ2-7, with TRBD1 identical over 7 bases. Germline assignment: CDR1 ENHRY and CDR2 SYGVKD. V shed 7 bases and J 4 bases; nucleotides not matched to a gene: 10. The CDR3 is 14 amino acids. In nucleotides, the CDR3 is TGTGCCATCAAGACAGGGAGTGGCGAATACGAGCAGTACTTC. Translating gives CAIKTGSGEYEQYF.

The genes are TRBV15 and TRBJ1-6; D is unresolved. V lost 6 bases, J lost 5 bases, and 14 bases lay in between. The length of the CDR3 is 15 residues. In germline, CDR1 is LNHNV, CDR2 YYDKDF (reference sequence). The CDR3 nucleotides are TGTGCCACCAGGGAATCCTATTCAGATAATTCACCCCTCCACTTT. It encodes CATRESYSDNSPLHF.

This clonotype has at least ten counts. J is TRBJ1-5 and V is TRBV20-1; D uncertain. The V end was cut by 0 bases, the J end by 2 bases, with 14 bases between. CDR3 size: 16 residues. Germline V lookup: CDR1 DFQATT, CDR2 SNEGSKA (reference sequence). CDR3 region: CSARESGGRGNQPQHF. The CDR3 nucleotides are TGCAGTGCTAGAGAGTCGGGAGGACGGGGCAATCAGCCCCAGCATTTT.

This clonotype was observed a handful of times. V usage is TRBV5-1 and J usage is TRBJ2-5; D not certain. This CDR3 spans 14 amino acids. Between the trimmed V and J ends, which lost 2 bases and 0 bases, there was a span of 8 bases. Germline CDR1 is SGHRS and CDR2 is YFSETQ. CDR3 sequence: CASSFAAYQETQYF. CDR3 DNA: TGCGCCAGCAGCTTTGCGGCCTACCAAGAGACCCAGTACTTC.